The clone carrying this TCR beta chain was seen many times. TCRdb ran MiXCR on the multiplex PCR reads and lists one entry per CDR3 protein. The data hold under 45,000 distinct CDR3 sequences, with roughly 32% observed a single time. The CDR3 consists of 14 residues. CDR1 is SQVTM, CDR2 ANQGSEA, per germline. Between the trimmed V and J ends, which lost 7 bases and 2 bases, there was a span of 17 bases. This entry comes from a study of breast tumors, draining lymph nodes, adjacent tissues. The specimen was breast tumor tissue. The clonotype comes from a female donor with breast cancer. Some clones in this sample may be carry-over from other donors' samples. The chain combines TRBV29-1 with TRBJ2-5; D not resolved. The CDR3 loop reads CSGTLVAYQETQYF. Written as DNA, the CDR3 is TGCAGCGGAACCCTGGTGGCGTATCAAGAGACCCAGTACTTC.